This T cell receptor (beta chain) was obtained from a study of blood T cell repertoires in COVID-19. In the study overall: PBMCs, B-cell-depleted T cells, or T cells provided the cDNA or gDNA that made up the material.

This CDR3 spans 13 amino acids. CDR1 is KGHDR and CDR2 is SFDVKD in the germline V gene. V was clipped by 9 bases and J by 2 bases, with 13 bases between them. Original processing notes: Amplification from reference gene primers served as the basis for estimated nucleated cell counts. Repertoires were generated with immunoSEQ multiplex PCR, while TCRdb's copy carries only in-frame clones and drops some. That table gives V, J and clone size, and the DNA gave D and trimming. The table records roughly 150,000 clones, roughly nine tenths of them present only once. This clonotype originated in a woman aged 60-75 years with active COVID-19. The rearrangement joins TRBV24-1 to TRBJ2-7; D may be TRBD1 (5 bases). The sample was peripheral blood. This CDR3 reads CATGSAGTYEQYF. The CDR3 nucleotides read TGTGCCACCGGATCCGCAGGGACCTACGAGCAGTACTTC.